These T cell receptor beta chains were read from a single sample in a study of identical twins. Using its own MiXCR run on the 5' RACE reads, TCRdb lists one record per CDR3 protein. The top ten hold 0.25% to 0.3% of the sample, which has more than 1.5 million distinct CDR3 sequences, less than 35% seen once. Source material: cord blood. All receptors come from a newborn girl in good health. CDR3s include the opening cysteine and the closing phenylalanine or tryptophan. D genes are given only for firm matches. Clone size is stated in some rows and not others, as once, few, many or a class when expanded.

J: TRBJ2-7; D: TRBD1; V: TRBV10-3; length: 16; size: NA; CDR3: CAISESEQGLSYEQYF; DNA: TGTGCCATCAGTGAGTCAGAACAGGGGCTCTCCTACGAGCAGTACTTC
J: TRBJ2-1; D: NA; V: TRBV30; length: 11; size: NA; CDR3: CAWNRFNEQFF; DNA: TGTGCCTGGAACAGGTTCAATGAGCAGTTCTTC
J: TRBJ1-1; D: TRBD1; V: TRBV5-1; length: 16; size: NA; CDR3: CASSLEGTGGRTEAFF; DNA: TGCGCCAGCAGCTTGGAGGGCACAGGGGGCAGAACTGAAGCTTTCTTT
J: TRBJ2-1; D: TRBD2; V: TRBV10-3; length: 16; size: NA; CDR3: CAISFTGGTQLGEQFF; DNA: TGTGCCATCAGTTTTACCGGGGGGACCCAGTTGGGTGAGCAGTTCTTC
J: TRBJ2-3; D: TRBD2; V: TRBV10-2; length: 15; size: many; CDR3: CASSGLAGYTDTQYF; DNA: TGCGCCAGCAGTGGACTAGCGGGCTACACAGATACGCAGTATTTT
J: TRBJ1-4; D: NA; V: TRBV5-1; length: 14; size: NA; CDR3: CASSPAGGVEKLFF; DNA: TGCGCCAGCAGCCCCGCAGGAGGGGTGGAAAAACTGTTTTTT
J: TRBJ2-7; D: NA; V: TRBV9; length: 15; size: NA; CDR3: CASSVVPGSYNEQYF; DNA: TGTGCCAGCAGCGTAGTACCCGGCTCCTACAATGAGCAGTACTTC
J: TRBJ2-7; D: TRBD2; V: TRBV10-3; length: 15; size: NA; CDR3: CAIRDGGKLNNEQYF; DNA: TGTGCCATCAGGGACGGGGGGAAACTCAACAATGAGCAGTACTTC
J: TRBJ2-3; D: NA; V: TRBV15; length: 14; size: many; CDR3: CATSRVASRDTQYF; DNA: TGTGCCACCAGCAGAGTTGCTTCCCGAGATACGCAGTATTTT
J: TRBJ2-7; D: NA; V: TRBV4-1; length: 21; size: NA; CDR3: CASSHRSADTVEVPRRSEQYF; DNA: TGCGCCAGCAGCCACAGATCGGCCGACACCGTCGAAGTCCCCCGTCGGTCCGAGCAGTACTTC
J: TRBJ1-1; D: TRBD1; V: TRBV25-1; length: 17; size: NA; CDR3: CASSAIRDRGWGTEAFF; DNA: TGTGCCAGCAGTGCCATCCGGGACAGGGGATGGGGGACTGAAGCTTTCTTT
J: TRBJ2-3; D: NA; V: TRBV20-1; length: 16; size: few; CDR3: CSARGDGAYSTDTQYF; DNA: TGCAGTGCTAGAGGTGACGGGGCCTATAGCACAGATACGCAGTATTTT
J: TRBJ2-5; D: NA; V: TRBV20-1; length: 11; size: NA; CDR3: CSASLIGTQYF; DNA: TGCAGTGCTAGCCTCATTGGGACCCAGTACTTC
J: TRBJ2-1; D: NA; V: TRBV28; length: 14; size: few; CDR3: CASYTIRSYNEQFF; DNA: TGTGCCAGCTATACCATAAGGTCCTACAATGAGCAGTTCTTC
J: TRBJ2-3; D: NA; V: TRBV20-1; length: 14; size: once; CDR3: CSAQGSSGTDTQYF; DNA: TGCAGTGCCCAGGGGTCATCGGGCACAGATACGCAGTATTTT
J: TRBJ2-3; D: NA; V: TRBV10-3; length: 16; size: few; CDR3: CAISESAGLATDTQYF; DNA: TGTGCCATCAGTGAGAGCGCCGGGCTAGCAACAGATACGCAGTATTTT